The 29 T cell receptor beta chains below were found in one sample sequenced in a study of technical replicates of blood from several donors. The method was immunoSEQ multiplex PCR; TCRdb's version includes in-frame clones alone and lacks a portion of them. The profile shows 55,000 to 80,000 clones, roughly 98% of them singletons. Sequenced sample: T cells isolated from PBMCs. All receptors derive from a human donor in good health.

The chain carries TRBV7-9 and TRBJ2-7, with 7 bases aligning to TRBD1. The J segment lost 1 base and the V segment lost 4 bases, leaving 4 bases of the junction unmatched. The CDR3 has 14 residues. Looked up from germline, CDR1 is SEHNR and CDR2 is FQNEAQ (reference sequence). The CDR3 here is CASSSQQGSYEQYF. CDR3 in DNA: TGTGCCAGCAGCTCGCAACAGGGGTCCTACGAGCAGTACTTC.

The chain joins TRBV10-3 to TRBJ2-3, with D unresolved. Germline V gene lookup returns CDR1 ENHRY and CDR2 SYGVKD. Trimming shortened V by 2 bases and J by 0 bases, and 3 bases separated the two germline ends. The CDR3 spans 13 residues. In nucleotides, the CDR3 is TGTGCCATCAGTGAGCTAAGCACAGATACGCAGTATTTT. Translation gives CAISELSTDTQYF.

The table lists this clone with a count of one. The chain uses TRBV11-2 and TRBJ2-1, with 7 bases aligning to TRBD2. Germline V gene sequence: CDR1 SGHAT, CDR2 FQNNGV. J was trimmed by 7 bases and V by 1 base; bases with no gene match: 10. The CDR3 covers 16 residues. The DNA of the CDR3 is TGTGCCAGCAGCTTAGTCGGCGGGAGAGGGACGAATGAGCAGTTCTTC. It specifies CASSLVGGRGTNEQFF.

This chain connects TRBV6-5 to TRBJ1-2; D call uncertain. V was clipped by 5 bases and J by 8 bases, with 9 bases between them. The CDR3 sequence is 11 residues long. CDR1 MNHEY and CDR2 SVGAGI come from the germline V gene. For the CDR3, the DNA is TGTGCCAGCAGTACCGGGAACGGCTACACCTTC. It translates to CASSTGNGYTF.

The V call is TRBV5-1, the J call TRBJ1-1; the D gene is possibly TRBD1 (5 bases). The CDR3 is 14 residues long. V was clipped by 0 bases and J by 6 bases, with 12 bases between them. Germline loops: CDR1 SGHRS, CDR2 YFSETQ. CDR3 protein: CASSLGQGISEAFF. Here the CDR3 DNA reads TGCGCCAGCAGCTTGGGTCAGGGAATTTCTGAAGCTTTCTTT.

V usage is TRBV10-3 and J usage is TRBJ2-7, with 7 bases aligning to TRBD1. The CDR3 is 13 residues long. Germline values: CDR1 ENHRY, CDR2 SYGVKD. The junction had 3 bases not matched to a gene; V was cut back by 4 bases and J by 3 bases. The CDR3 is CAISADRSYEQYF. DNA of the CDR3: TGTGCCATCAGTGCGGACAGGAGCTACGAGCAGTACTTC.

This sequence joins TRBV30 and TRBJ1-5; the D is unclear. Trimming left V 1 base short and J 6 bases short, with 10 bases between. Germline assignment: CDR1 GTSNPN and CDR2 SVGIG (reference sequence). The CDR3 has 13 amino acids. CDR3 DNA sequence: TGTGCCTGGAGTGGCGGGGAAGGTCAGCCCCAGCATTTT. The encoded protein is CAWSGGEGQPQHF.

In DNA form, the CDR3 reads TGTGCCAGCAGACGAAGCGGGAACACAGATACGCAGTATTTT. Translated, it gives CASRRSGNTDTQYF. The V call is TRBV6-5, the J call TRBJ2-3; 7 bases map to TRBD2. The CDR3 is 14 amino acids. The V gene's germline CDR1 is MNHEY and CDR2 SVGAGI. The ends lost 6 bases at V and 2 bases at J; junction bases unmatched: 5.

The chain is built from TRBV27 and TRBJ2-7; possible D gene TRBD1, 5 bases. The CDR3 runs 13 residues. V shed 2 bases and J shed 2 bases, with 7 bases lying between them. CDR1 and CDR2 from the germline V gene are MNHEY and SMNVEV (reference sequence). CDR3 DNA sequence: TGTGCCAGCAGTTTACAGGGCACCTACGAGCAGTACTTC. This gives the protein CASSLQGTYEQYF.

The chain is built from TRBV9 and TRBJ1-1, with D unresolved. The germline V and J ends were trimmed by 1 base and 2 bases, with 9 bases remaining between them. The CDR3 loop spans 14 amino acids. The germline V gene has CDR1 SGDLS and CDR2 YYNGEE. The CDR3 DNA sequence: TGTGCCAGCAGCGTACTTGCGGGAAACACTGAAGCTTTCTTT. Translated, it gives CASSVLAGNTEAFF.

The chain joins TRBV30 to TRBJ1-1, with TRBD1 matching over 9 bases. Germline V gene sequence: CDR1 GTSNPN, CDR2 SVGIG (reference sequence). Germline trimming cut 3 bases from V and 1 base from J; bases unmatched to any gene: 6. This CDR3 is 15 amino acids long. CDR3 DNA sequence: TGTGCCTGGAGGGACAGGGGTAGGGGGAACACTGAAGCTTTCTTT. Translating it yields CAWRDRGRGNTEAFF.

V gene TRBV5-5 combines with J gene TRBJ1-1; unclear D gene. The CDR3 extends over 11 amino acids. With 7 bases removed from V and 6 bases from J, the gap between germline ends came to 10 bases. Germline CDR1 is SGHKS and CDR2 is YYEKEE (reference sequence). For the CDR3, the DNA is TGTGCCAGCTCAGTTGGGCCTGAAGCTTTCTTT. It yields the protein CASSVGPEAFF. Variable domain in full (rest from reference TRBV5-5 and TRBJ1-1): DAGVTQSPTHLIKTRGQQVTLRCSPISGHKSVSWYQQVLGQGPQFIFQYYEKEERGRGNFPDRFSARQFPNYSSELNVNALLLGDSALYLCASSVGPEAFFGQGTRLTVV.

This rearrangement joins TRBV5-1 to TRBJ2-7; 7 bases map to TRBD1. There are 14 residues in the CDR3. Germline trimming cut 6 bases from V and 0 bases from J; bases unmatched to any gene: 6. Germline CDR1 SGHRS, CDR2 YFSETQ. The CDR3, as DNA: TGCGCCAGCAATCCGACAGGGAGCTCCTACGAGCAGTACTTC. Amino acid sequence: CASNPTGSSYEQYF.

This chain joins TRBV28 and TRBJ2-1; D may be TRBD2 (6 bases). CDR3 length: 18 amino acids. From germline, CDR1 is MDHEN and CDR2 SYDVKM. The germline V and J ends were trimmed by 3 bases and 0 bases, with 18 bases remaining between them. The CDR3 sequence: CASSFSRWGESSYNEQFF. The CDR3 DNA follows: TGTGCCAGCAGTTTCTCCCGGTGGGGGGAAAGCTCCTACAATGAGCAGTTCTTC.

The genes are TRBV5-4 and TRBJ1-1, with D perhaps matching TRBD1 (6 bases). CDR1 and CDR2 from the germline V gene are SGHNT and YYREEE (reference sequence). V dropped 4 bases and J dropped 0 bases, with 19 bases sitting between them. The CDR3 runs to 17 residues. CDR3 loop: CASSPAAPTGMNTEAFF. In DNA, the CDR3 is TGTGCCAGCAGCCCCGCTGCGCCAACAGGGATGAACACTGAAGCTTTCTTT.

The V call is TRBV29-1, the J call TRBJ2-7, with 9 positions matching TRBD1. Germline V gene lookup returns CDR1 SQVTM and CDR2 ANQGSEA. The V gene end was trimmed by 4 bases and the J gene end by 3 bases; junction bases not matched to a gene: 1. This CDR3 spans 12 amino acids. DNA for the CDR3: TGCAGCGTTGGGGGACAGGGCTACGAGCAGTACTTC. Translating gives CSVGGQGYEQYF.

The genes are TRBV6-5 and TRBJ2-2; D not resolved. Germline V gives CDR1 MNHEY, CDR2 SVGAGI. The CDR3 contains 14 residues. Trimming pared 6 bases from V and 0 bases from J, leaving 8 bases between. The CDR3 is CASSPLANTGELFF. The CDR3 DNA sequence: TGTGCCAGCAGCCCACTCGCGAACACCGGGGAGCTGTTTTTT.

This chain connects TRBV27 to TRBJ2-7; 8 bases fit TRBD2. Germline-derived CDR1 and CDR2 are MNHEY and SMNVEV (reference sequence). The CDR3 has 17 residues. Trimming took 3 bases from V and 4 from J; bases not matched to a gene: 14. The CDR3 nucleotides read TGTGCCAGCAGTTTGCGAGCAACAGCGGGAGCGGTTTACGAGCAGTACTTC. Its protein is CASSLRATAGAVYEQYF.

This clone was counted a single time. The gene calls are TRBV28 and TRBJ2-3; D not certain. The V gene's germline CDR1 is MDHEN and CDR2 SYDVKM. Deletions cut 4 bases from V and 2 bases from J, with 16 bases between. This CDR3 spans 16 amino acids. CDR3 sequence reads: CASSSRSSELTDTQYF. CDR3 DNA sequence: TGTGCCAGCAGTTCTCGATCCTCGGAGCTCACAGATACGCAGTATTTT.

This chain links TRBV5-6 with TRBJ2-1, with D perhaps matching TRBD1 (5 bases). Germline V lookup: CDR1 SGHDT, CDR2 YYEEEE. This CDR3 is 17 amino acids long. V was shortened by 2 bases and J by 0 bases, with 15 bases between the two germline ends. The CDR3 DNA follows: TGTGCCAGCAGCTTTTCCAGGGTTTCGTTCTCCTACAATGAGCAGTTCTTC. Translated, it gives CASSFSRVSFSYNEQFF.

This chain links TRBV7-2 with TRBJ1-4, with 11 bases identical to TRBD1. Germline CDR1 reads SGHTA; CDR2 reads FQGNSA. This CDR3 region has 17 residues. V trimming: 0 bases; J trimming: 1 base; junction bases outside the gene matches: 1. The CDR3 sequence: CASSLAGTGGTNEKLFF. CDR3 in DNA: TGTGCCAGCAGCTTAGCCGGGACAGGGGGAACTAATGAAAAACTGTTTTTT.

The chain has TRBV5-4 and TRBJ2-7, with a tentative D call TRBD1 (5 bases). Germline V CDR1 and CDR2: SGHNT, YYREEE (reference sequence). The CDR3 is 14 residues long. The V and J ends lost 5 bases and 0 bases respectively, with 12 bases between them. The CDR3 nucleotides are TGTGCCAGCAGATCGAGTGACAGCTCCTACGAGCAGTACTTC. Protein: CASRSSDSSYEQYF.

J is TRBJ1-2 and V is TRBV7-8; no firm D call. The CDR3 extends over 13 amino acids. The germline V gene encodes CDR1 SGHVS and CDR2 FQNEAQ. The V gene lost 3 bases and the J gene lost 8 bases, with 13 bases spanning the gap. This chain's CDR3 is CASSLTSVGGYTF. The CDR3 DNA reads TGTGCCAGCAGCTTGACCAGCGTAGGAGGCTACACCTTC.

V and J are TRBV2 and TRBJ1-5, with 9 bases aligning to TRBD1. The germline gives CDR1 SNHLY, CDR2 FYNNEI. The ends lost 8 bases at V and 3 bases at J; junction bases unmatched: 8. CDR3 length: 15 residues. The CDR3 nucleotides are TGTGCCAGCTCCGACAGGGGGTCTGCCAATCAGCCCCAGCATTTT. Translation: CASSDRGSANQPQHF.

The CDR3 loop is CASNPLLNTEAFF. DNA of the CDR3: TGTGCCAGCAACCCACTCCTGAACACTGAAGCTTTCTTT. The chain joins TRBV6-1 to TRBJ1-1, with D uncertain. The CDR3 loop spans 13 amino acids. The ends were cut back, 7 bases at V and 0 bases at J, with 9 bases in the middle. Germline CDR1 MNHNS, CDR2 SASEGT.

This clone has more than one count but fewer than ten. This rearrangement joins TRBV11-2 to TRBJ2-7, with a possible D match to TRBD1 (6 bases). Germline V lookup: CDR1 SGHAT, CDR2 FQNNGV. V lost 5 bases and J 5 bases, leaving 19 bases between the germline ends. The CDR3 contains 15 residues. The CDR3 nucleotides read TGTGCCAGCAGCCCGACGACCACAGGGTACCACGAGCAGTACTTC. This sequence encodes CASSPTTTGYHEQYF.

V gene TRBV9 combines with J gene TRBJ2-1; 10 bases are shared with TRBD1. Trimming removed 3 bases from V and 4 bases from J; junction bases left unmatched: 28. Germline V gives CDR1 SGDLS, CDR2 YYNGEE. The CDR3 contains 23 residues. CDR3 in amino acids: CASSANPGTGEKPPQFAYNEQFF. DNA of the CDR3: TGTGCCAGCAGCGCCAATCCCGGGACAGGGGAAAAGCCCCCACAGTTTGCATACAATGAGCAGTTCTTC.

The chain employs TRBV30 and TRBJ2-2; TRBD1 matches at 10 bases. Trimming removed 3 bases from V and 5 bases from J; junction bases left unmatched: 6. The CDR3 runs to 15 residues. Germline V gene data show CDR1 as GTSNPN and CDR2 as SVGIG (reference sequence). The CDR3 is CAWRPGQGWTGELFF. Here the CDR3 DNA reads TGTGCCTGGAGGCCGGGACAGGGGTGGACCGGGGAGCTGTTTTTT.

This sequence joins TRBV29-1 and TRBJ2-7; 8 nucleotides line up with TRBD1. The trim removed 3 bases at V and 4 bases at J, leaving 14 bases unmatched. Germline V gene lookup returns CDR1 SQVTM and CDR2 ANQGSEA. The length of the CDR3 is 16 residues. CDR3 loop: CSVDMYLQGARYEQYF. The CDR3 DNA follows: TGCAGCGTTGATATGTATCTCCAGGGGGCCAGGTACGAGCAGTACTTC.